Listed here are 28 T cell receptor beta chains from one sample, sequenced in a study of T cells in women clearing cervical HPV infection (dated by TCRdb to 2016 to 2019). Library prep was done by the immunoSEQ multiplex PCR assay. Not all clones reach the TCRdb copy of this immuneACCESS table, which keeps in-frame sequences only. Checked studies attribute under half of the gap to unresolved V genes and leave the rest unexplained. The sample table includes roughly 47,000 clones. Together, the top ten hold 35% of the sample. The source material was blood buffy coat. Receptor source: a woman aged 18-70 years with a cervical HPV16 infection that either progressed to CIN3+ or cleared (not recorded which).

Regarding this clone: Coverage ceases 3 residues before the CDR3 finishes, and the germline J gene fills in the end. V and J are TRBV29-1 and TRBJ2-1; 7 nucleotides agree with TRBD1. V was clipped by 1 base and J by 9 bases; unmatched bases: 6. The CDR3 extends over 13 amino acids. Germline V gives CDR1 SQVTM, CDR2 ANQGSEA. The CDR3 here is CSVEGKQGSEQFF. CDR3 bases read: TGCAGCGTTGAAGGAAAACAGGGGAGTGAG.

As regards this clone: The read halts 3 residues ahead of the CDR3 end, with the missing end drawn from the germline J gene. Additional DNA sequences in this sample encode the identical CDR3. This chain links TRBV2 with TRBJ1-2, with D hard to call. V was clipped by 3 bases and J by 0 bases, with 8 bases between them. The germline V gene encodes CDR1 SNHLY and CDR2 FYNNEI. The CDR3 spans 14 residues. CDR3 DNA, as far as it was read: TGTGCCAGCAGTGAGTCCTCCGCTAACTATGGC. Translation: CASSESSANYG. The whole CDR3 sequence is CASSESSANYGYTF.

This CDR3 reads CAWAPDRGMTYEQYF. The part of the CDR3 DNA that was read is TGTGCCTGGGCCCCAGACAGGGGGATGACCTACGAG. The chain uses TRBV30 and TRBJ2-7, with 9 bases fitting TRBD1. With the read ending 3 residues before the CDR3 end, the germline J gene is used to fill in that end. The CDR3 length is 15 residues. V trimming: 5 bases; J trimming: 2 bases; junction bases outside the gene matches: 10. Germline loops: CDR1 GTSNPN, CDR2 SVGIG (reference sequence).

To note about this clone: The CDR3 end lies 3 residues beyond the end of the read and is filled in from the germline J gene. The V gene is TRBV5-1, the J gene TRBJ2-1; 9 nucleotides line up with TRBD2. Trimming removed 6 bases from V and 0 bases from J; junction bases left unmatched: 7. There are 16 residues in the CDR3. The germline gives CDR1 SGHRS, CDR2 YFSETQ. CDR3 bases read: TGCGCCAGCAAGGGGGTTAGCGGGAGCTCCTACAATGAG. This codes for CASKGVSGSSYNE. In full, the CDR3 reads CASKGVSGSSYNEQFF.

Concerning this clone itself: With the read ending 3 residues before the CDR3 end, the germline J gene is used to fill in that end. The chain carries TRBV5-1 and TRBJ1-5; TRBD1 agrees at 8 bases. V lost 0 bases and J lost 5; bases outside the gene matches: 4. Germline V CDR1 and CDR2: SGHRS, YFSETQ. There are 15 residues in the CDR3. The CDR3 DNA, read in part, is TGCGCCAGCAGCTTGGAGGGACAGGAATATCAGCCC. Protein sequence: CASSLEGQEYQP. The full-length CDR3 reads as CASSLEGQEYQPQHF.

With regard to this clone: The read ends 3 residues early relative to the CDR3; the germline J gene fills the gap. The gene calls are TRBV7-9 and TRBJ2-7; D gene ambiguous. The germline V and J ends were trimmed by 5 bases and 4 bases, with 18 bases remaining between them. CDR1 is SEHNR and CDR2 is FQNEAQ in the germline V gene (reference sequence). This CDR3 spans 15 amino acids. The CDR3 bases that were read are TGTGCCAGCAGCCACAGCAACCCCTACCTTTACGAG. This gives the protein CASSHSNPYLYE. The entire CDR3 protein reads CASSHSNPYLYEQYF.

Worth noting for this clone: The read terminates 3 residues before the CDR3 end, so the remaining end is supplied by the germline J gene. The gene calls are TRBV20-1 and TRBJ1-1, with TRBD1 matching 10 bases. V was pared by 2 bases and J by 7 bases, with 7 bases of the junction left unmatched. The length of the CDR3 is 14 residues. From germline, CDR1 is DFQATT and CDR2 SNEGSKA (reference sequence). The CDR3 bases that were read are TGCAGTGCTAGACGGGACAGGGGACTCCTTGAA. It encodes CSARRDRGLLE. The whole CDR3 region reads CSARRDRGLLEAFF.

The sequenced CDR3 bases are TGTGCCAGCAGCTCAGACTCTACCTACGAG. This codes for CASSSDSTYE. The whole CDR3 is CASSSDSTYEQYF. This rearrangement joins TRBV7-6 to TRBJ2-7, with no clear D. The read gets to within 3 residues of the CDR3 end, and the germline J gene fills in the rest. The V end lost 4 bases, the J end lost 2 bases, and 9 bases lay between the germline ends. Germline V CDR1 and CDR2: SGHVS, FNYEAQ. The CDR3 length is 13 residues.

For this clone: The CDR3 end falls 3 residues outside the read, so it is completed with the germline J gene. This rearrangement joins TRBV7-3 to TRBJ2-7, with 7 positions matching TRBD1. With V trimmed by 0 bases and J by 2 bases, 4 bases remained unmatched. Germline CDR1 reads SGHTA; CDR2 reads FQGTGA. This CDR3 spans 15 amino acids. The CDR3 is CASSLTGTVAYEQYF. Partial CDR3 DNA: TGTGCCAGCAGCTTAACCGGGACAGTCGCCTACGAG.

As regards this clone: The CDR3 end lies 3 residues beyond the end of the read and is filled in from the germline J gene. The chain links TRBV5-1 to TRBJ2-3, with no clear D. The germline V gene has CDR1 SGHRS and CDR2 YFSETQ. V shed 6 bases and J shed 0 bases, with 11 bases lying between them. The CDR3 loop spans 14 amino acids. Here the CDR3 reads CASMASKSTDTQYF. CDR3 DNA (partial): TGCGCCAGCATGGCTAGTAAGAGCACAGATACG.

Concerning this clone itself: The missing CDR3 end, 3 residues past where the read stops, is filled in from the germline J gene. V is TRBV19 and J is TRBJ2-7, with 8 bases aligning to TRBD2. This CDR3 comprises 15 residues. The germline V gene has CDR1 LNHDA and CDR2 SQIVND (reference sequence). V trimming: 7 bases; J trimming: 0 bases; junction bases outside the gene matches: 8. Incomplete CDR3 DNA: TGTGCCAGTACCCCCGGGAGCGGGAGCTCCTACGAG. Protein product: CASTPGSGSSYE. From start to end, the CDR3 is CASTPGSGSSYEQYF.

As for this clone: With the read ending 3 residues before the CDR3 end, the germline J gene is used to fill in that end. The chain carries TRBV11-3 and TRBJ2-2; possible D gene TRBD1, 5 bases. Looked up from germline, CDR1 is SGHNT and CDR2 is YENEEA. This CDR3 is 14 amino acids long. The covered CDR3 bases are TGTGCCAGCAGCCCCCGACCTGGGGCCAACGTG. This sequence encodes CASSPRPGANV. The entire CDR3 reads CASSPRPGANVLFF.

About this clone: Sequencing ends 3 residues short of the CDR3 end; the germline J gene provides the rest. The rearrangement uses TRBV7-9 and TRBJ1-2; D may be TRBD1 (5 bases). Per the germline V gene, CDR1 is SEHNR and CDR2 is FQNEAQ (reference sequence). This CDR3 comprises 15 residues. Trimming pared 1 base from V and 4 bases from J, leaving 13 bases between. CDR3 DNA, as far as it was read: TGTGCCAGCAGCTTAGACTCAGGGTTTGGCTATGGC. Residues: CASSLDSGFGYG. Given in full, the CDR3 is CASSLDSGFGYGYTF.

As regards this clone: The read falls 3 residues short of the CDR3 end, and the missing part is taken from the germline J gene. The chain joins TRBV18 to TRBJ1-2; D possibly corresponds to TRBD1 (6 bases). Per the germline V gene, CDR1 is KGHSH and CDR2 is LQKENI. The length of the CDR3 is 13 residues. The sequenced CDR3 bases are TGTGCCAGTTGGCAGGGGCTAGGGGATACC. Translating it yields CASWQGLGDT. The full CDR3 is CASWQGLGDTYTF.

With regard to this clone: The CDR3 end falls 3 residues outside the read, so it is completed with the germline J gene. The V gene is TRBV7-2, the J gene TRBJ2-2; 8 nucleotides line up with TRBD1. V was pared by 3 bases and J by 4 bases, with 4 bases of the junction left unmatched. The CDR3 runs to 15 residues. Germline V lookup: CDR1 SGHTA, CDR2 FQGNSA. The CDR3 loop is CASSLGQVSTGELFF. Partial CDR3 DNA: TGTGCCAGCAGCTTGGGACAGGTATCCACCGGGGAG. Filled out from reference TRBV7-2 and TRBJ2-2, the complete variable domain reads GAGVSQSPSNKVTEKGKDVELRCDPISGHTALYWYRQSLGQGLEFLIYFQGNSAPDKSGLPSDRFSAERTGGSVSTLTIQRTQQEDSAVYLCASSLGQVSTGELFFGEGSRLTVL.

The part of the CDR3 DNA that was read is TGTGCCAGCAGTTATCGGGACACTCTCGGC. Residues: CASSYRDTLG. The complete CDR3 sequence is CASSYRDTLGYTF. The gene calls are TRBV6-2 or TRBV6-3 and TRBJ1-2; possibly TRBD1 for D (6 bases). The observed sequence ends 3 residues before the CDR3 terminus, with the missing tail filled in from the germline J gene. Germline lookup yields CDR1 MNHEY and CDR2 SVGEGT. The CDR3 covers 13 residues.

Details on this clone: Compared with germline, one end of the junction differs, possibly owing to a read error. The DNA ends 3 residues before the CDR3 does, and the rest of the CDR3 is filled in from the germline J gene. Other DNA sequences in the same sample also yield this CDR3. The rearrangement uses TRBV7-7 and TRBJ1-3, with D perhaps matching TRBD1 (5 bases). Germline assignment: CDR1 SSHAT and CDR2 FNYEAQ (reference sequence). The CDR3 sequence is 14 residues long. The covered CDR3 bases are TGTGCTAGCAGCTTTGAAGCAGGGAGCGACACC. This sequence encodes CASSFEAGSDT. The complete CDR3 sequence is CASSFEAGSDTIYF.

As for this clone: This sample also contains other DNA sequences that code for the same CDR3. The sequenced part of the CDR3 DNA is TGTGCCAGCAGTGAAGCGTATTTTGTGGTGGTAGCGAGCGAG. It yields the protein CASSEAYFVVVASE. The entire CDR3 protein reads CASSEAYFVVVASEQYF. The chain combines TRBV6-1 with TRBJ2-7, with D maybe TRBD2 (5 bases). The sequence runs out 3 residues before the end of the CDR3; the remainder is reconstructed from the germline J gene. This CDR3 spans 17 amino acids. Trimming removed 0 bases at V and 6 bases at J, with 21 bases between. From germline, CDR1 is MNHNS and CDR2 SASEGT.

Points on this clone: One end of the junction varies from germline; a read error may be responsible. With the read ending 3 residues before the CDR3 end, the germline J gene is used to fill in that end. V is TRBV5-1 and J is TRBJ2-1, with 9 bases fitting TRBD2. This CDR3 spans 15 amino acids. Looked up from germline, CDR1 is SGHRS and CDR2 is YFSETQ. The CDR3 reads CVSSWDGVAGAEQFF. The sequenced part of the CDR3 DNA is TGCGTCAGCAGCTGGGATGGGGTAGCGGGAGCTGAG. Based on the CDR3 plus reference TRBV5-1 and TRBJ2-1, the full variable domain is KAGVTQTPRYLIKTRGQQVTLSCSPISGHRSVSWYQQTPGQGLQFLFEYFSETQRNKGNFPGRFSGRQFSNSRSEMNVSTLELGDSALYLCVSSWDGVAGAEQFFGPGTRLTVL.

Details on this clone: The read is 3 residues too short to cover the CDR3 end, so that end is filled in from the germline J gene. The genes are TRBV6-9 and TRBJ1-1, with a weak D call TRBD1 (5 bases). CDR3 length equals 15 residues. CDR1 and CDR2 from the germline V gene are MNHGY and SVAAGI. The covered CDR3 bases are TGTGCCAGCAGGCTCAACGGAGACTGGCAGAGGGGA. Translated: CASRLNGDWQRG. The CDR3 reads in full as CASRLNGDWQRGAFF.

About this clone: The read ends 3 residues early relative to the CDR3; the germline J gene fills the gap. The V and J genes are TRBV19 and TRBJ1-4; D might be TRBD1 (6 bases). The V gene's germline CDR1 is LNHDA and CDR2 SQIVND (reference sequence). V gave up 5 bases and J gave up 10 bases, with 20 bases separating them. The CDR3 has 15 residues. The CDR3 DNA, read in part, is TGTGCCAGTAGTCCTAAAGACAGGCGAGGGGGAAAA. Protein: CASSPKDRRGGK. The complete CDR3 reads CASSPKDRRGGKLFF. The full variable domain, its missing parts supplied by reference TRBV19 and TRBJ1-4, is DGGITQSPKYLFRKEGQNVTLSCEQNLNHDAMYWYRQDPGQGLRLIYYSQIVNDFQKGDIAEGYSVSREKKESFPLTVTSAQKNPTAFYLCASSPKDRRGGKLFFGSGTQLSVL.

Details on this clone: The sequence runs out 3 residues before the end of the CDR3; the remainder is reconstructed from the germline J gene. The chain couples TRBV20-1 to TRBJ1-2; unclear D gene. The CDR3 is 10 residues long. Per the germline V gene, CDR1 is DFQATT and CDR2 is SNEGSKA (reference sequence). CDR3 bases read: TGCAGTGCTAGTAAGGCTCAC. Protein: CSASKAH. The complete CDR3 sequence is CSASKAHYTF.

CDR3 DNA, as far as it was read: TGTGCCAGCCGGGGACTAGCGGGGGGACTGAACACCGGGGAG. This gives the protein CASRGLAGGLNTGE. The entire CDR3 protein reads CASRGLAGGLNTGELFF. The chain has TRBV18 and TRBJ2-2; the match to TRBD2 covers 15 bases. The read terminates 3 residues ahead of where the CDR3 ends, so the germline J gene completes it. J was trimmed by 1 base and V by 8 bases; bases with no gene match: 5. CDR1 is KGHSH and CDR2 is LQKENI in the germline V gene. There are 17 residues in the CDR3.

To note about this clone: The read is 3 residues too short to cover the CDR3 end, so that end is filled in from the germline J gene. V gene TRBV19 combines with J gene TRBJ2-3, with 10 bases lining up with TRBD1. V lost 4 bases, J lost 4 bases, and 2 bases stayed unmatched. This CDR3 contains 14 residues. CDR1 and CDR2 (germline): LNHDA, SQIVND (reference sequence). CDR3: CASSRDRGSDTQYF. CDR3 DNA, as far as it was read: TGTGCCAGTAGTAGGGACAGGGGATCAGATACG.

With regard to this clone: The CDR3 extends 3 residues past the end of the read, so its final part is completed from the germline J gene. The V and J genes are TRBV20-1 and TRBJ2-4; 8 bases are a match to TRBD2. The V gene's germline CDR1 is DFQATT and CDR2 SNEGSKA (reference sequence). The V and J ends lost 7 bases and 3 bases, in that order; junction bases with no gene match: 5. This CDR3 spans 13 amino acids. Partial CDR3 DNA: TGCAGTGTATTGCGGGAGGACAAAAACATT. It encodes CSVLREDKNI. From start to end, the CDR3 is CSVLREDKNIQYF.

As concerns this clone: The read comes to an end 3 residues before the CDR3 does, leaving the germline J gene to fill in the end. The rearrangement joins TRBV7-9 to TRBJ1-1, with D unclear. The germline V gene encodes CDR1 SEHNR and CDR2 FQNEAQ (reference sequence). This CDR3 region has 11 residues. The V end lost 5 bases, the J end lost 5 bases, and 6 bases lay between the germline ends. The CDR3: CASSPGTEAFF. CDR3 DNA (partial): TGTGCCAGCAGCCCGGGTACTGAA.

As concerns this clone: The CDR3 extends 3 residues past the end of the read, so its final part is completed from the germline J gene. The V call is TRBV7-2, the J call TRBJ2-3, with D perhaps TRBD1 (6 bases). Per the germline V gene, CDR1 is SGHTA and CDR2 is FQGNSA. CDR3 length: 11 amino acids. CDR3 sequence reads: CASSAGQTQYF. The covered CDR3 bases are TGTGCCAGCTCAGCCGGACAGACG.

Turning to this clone: Sequencing ends 3 residues short of the CDR3 end; the germline J gene provides the rest. V and J are TRBV10-1 and TRBJ2-1, with 13 bases identical to TRBD2. The CDR3 consists of 16 residues. CDR1 is WNHNN and CDR2 is SYGVQD in the germline V gene (reference sequence). The J segment lost 9 bases and the V segment lost 6 bases, leaving 11 bases of the junction unmatched. The CDR3 sequence is CASSETTSGRLCEQFF. The part of the CDR3 DNA that was read is TGCGCCAGCAGCGAAACGACTAGCGGGAGGCTCTGTGAG.